This T cell receptor beta chain was identified in a study of cytomegalovirus exposure and HLA in healthy donors. The PCR made use of 60 Vbeta and 13 Jbeta primers. Here immunoSEQ multiplex PCR was the method, and the copy in TCRdb shows in-frame clones only, minus some. In the table there are around 140,000 clones, 77% of which are singletons. V trimming: 2 bases; J trimming: 7 bases; junction bases outside the gene matches: 5. CDR1 is MNHEY, CDR2 SMNVEV, per germline (reference sequence). The CDR3 totals 14 residues. The chain recombines TRBV27 with TRBJ2-4, with 7 nucleotides matching TRBD2. Sequences were obtained from PBMCs. The receptor was isolated from a male donor in good health and CMV-seropositive. CDR3: CASSLNLGGNIQYF. CDR3 nucleotides: TGTGCCAGCAGTTTAAATCTGGGAGGGAACATTCAGTACTTC.